This TCR beta chain was sequenced during a study of T cells in Graves' hyperthyroidism and ophthalmopathy. The wider study: Peripheral blood samples were taken at initial diagnosis, prior to any treatment.

V was shortened by 3 bases and J by 5 bases, with 13 bases between the two germline ends. The CDR3 is made up of 14 amino acids. CDR1 is LNHDA and CDR2 is SQIVND in the germline V gene (reference sequence). Template material for amplifying TCR beta CDR3 regions consisted of RNA transcripts. TCR CDR3 underwent first-round RT-PCR with the HTBI primer set. TCRdb fed the multiplex PCR reads into MiXCR, producing one record per CDR3 protein. This sample has fewer than 450,000 distinct CDR3 sequences; around 15% occur once, and the top ten carry roughly 19%. Ophthalmopathy patients had moderate-to-severe active disease, CAS ≥3, NOSPECS ≥4, and disease duration under 3 months.

Sequencing was done on a sample of blood. The chain combines TRBV19 with TRBJ1-2, with D unresolved. The receptor comes from an older woman with Graves' ophthalmopathy. The CDR3 is CASSMVNNHYGYTF. The CDR3 nucleotides are TGTGCCAGTAGTATGGTGAACAACCATTATGGCTACACCTTC.